Sequencing of this TCR beta chain was carried out in a study of cytomegalovirus exposure and HLA in healthy donors. V was clipped by 6 bases and J by 8 bases, with 16 bases between them. CDR3 length: 13 amino acids. Germline V lookup: CDR1 MNHEY, CDR2 SVGAGI. Researchers ran the PCR with 60 Vbeta and 13 Jbeta primers. Repertoires were generated with immunoSEQ multiplex PCR, while TCRdb's copy carries only in-frame clones and drops some. Among some 220,000 clones listed, 80% to 90% were seen once. V usage is TRBV6-5 and J usage is TRBJ1-1, with a weak D call TRBD1 (5 bases). Material: PBMCs. This receptor was identified in a woman under 30 in good health and CMV-seronegative. The CDR3 region has the DNA TGTGCCAGCAGCGGGGGATTCACAGTGGAAGCTTTCTTT. Translating it yields CASSGGFTVEAFF.